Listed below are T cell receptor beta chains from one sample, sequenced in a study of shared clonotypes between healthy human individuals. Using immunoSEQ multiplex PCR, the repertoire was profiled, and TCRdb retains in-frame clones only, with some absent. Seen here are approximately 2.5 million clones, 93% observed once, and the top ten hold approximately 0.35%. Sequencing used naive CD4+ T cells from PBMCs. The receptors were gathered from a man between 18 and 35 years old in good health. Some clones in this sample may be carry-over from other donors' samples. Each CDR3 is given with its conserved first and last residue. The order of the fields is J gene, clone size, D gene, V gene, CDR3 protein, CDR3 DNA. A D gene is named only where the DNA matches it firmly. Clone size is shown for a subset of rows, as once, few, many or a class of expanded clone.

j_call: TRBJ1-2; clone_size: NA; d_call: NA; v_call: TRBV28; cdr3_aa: CASRDTKLYGYTF; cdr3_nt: TGTGCCAGCCGGGACACAAAGCTCTATGGCTACACCTTC
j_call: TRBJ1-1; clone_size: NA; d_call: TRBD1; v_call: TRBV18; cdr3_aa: CASSPLQGAVEAFF; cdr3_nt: TGTGCCAGCTCACCACTCCAGGGGGCTGTTGAAGCTTTCTTT
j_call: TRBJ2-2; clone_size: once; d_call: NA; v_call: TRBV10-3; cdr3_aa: CAMGSNTGELFF; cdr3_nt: TGTGCCATGGGTTCCAACACCGGGGAGCTGTTTTTT
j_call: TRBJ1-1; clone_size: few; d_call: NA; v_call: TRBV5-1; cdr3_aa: CASSLVQLAEAFF; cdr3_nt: TGCGCCAGCAGCTTGGTACAGCTCGCTGAAGCTTTCTTT
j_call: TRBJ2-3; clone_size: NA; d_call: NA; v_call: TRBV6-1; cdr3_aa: CASSEISTDTQYF; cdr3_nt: TGTGCCAGCAGTGAAATCAGCACAGATACGCAGTATTTT
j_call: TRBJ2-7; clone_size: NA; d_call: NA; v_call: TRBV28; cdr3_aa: CASKGTGPPEQYF; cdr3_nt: TGTGCCAGCAAGGGCACGGGGCCTCCCGAGCAGTACTTC
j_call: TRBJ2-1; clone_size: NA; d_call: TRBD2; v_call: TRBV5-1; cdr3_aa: CASSLALASNNEQFF; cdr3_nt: TGCGCCAGCAGCTTGGCACTAGCGAGCAACAATGAGCAGTTCTTC
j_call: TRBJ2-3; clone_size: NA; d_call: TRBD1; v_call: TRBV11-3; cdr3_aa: CASSPGGRGTTDTQYF; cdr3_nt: TGTGCCAGCAGCCCAGGGGGCAGGGGGACCACAGATACGCAGTATTTT
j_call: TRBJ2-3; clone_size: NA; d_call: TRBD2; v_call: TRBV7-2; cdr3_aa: CASSSRTSGITDTQYF; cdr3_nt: TGTGCCAGCAGCTCTAGGACTAGCGGGATCACAGATACGCAGTATTTT
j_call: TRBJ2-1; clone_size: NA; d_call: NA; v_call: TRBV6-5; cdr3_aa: CASSYGISGYNEQFF; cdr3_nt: TGTGCCAGCAGTTACGGCATTAGCGGATACAATGAGCAGTTCTTC
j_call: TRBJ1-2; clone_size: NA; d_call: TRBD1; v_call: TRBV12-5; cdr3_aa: CASGSDRVAYGYTF; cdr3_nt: TGTGCTAGTGGTTCGGACAGGGTGGCCTATGGCTACACCTTC
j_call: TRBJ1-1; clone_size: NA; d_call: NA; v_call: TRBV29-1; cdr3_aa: CSVRTAEAFF; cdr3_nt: TGCAGCGTGAGGACCGCTGAAGCTTTCTTT
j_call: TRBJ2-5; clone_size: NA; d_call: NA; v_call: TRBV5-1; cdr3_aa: CASSFNPGGAGETQYF; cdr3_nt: TGCGCCAGCAGCTTTAATCCGGGGGGCGCCGGGGAGACCCAGTACTTC
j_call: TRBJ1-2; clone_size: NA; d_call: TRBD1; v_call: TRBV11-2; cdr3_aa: CASSAPGTGRYGYTF; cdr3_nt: TGTGCCAGCAGCGCTCCCGGGACAGGGAGGTATGGCTACACCTTC
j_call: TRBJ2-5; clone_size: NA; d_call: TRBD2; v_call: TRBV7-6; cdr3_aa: CASSLEISGSWETQYF; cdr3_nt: TGTGCCAGCAGCTTAGAAATTAGCGGGAGCTGGGAGACCCAGTACTTC
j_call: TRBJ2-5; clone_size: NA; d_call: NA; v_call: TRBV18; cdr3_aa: CASSPSTGIYQETQYF; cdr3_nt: TGTGCCAGCTCACCAAGCACAGGGATTTACCAAGAGACCCAGTACTTC
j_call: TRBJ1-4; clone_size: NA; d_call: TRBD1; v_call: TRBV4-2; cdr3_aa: CASSQGQGNEKLFF; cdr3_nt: TGTGCCAGCAGCCAGGGACAGGGGAATGAAAAACTGTTTTTT
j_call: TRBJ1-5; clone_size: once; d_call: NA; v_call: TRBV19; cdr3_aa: CASSLSVSNQPQHF; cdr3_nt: TGTGCCAGTAGTCTGTCGGTTAGCAATCAGCCCCAGCATTTT
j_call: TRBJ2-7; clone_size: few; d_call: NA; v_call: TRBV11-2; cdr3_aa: CASSLGILGQGNYEQYF; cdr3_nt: TGTGCCAGCAGCTTAGGAATCCTTGGGCAGGGGAACTACGAGCAGTACTTC
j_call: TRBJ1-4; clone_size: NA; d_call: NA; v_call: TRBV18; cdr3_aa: CASSLQGSGTNEKLFF; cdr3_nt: TGTGCCAGCTCACTTCAGGGTTCTGGAACTAATGAAAAACTGTTTTTT
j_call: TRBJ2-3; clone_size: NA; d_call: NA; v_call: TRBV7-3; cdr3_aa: CASSLSGGTDTQYF; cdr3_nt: TGTGCCAGCAGCCTCTCAGGGGGCACAGATACGCAGTATTTT
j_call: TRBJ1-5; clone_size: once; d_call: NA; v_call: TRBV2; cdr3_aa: CASSEALRVGQPQHF; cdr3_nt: TGTGCCAGCAGTGAAGCGCTCAGGGTGGGCCAGCCCCAGCATTTT
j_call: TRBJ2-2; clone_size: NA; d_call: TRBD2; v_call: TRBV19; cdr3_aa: CASSIQRESPGELFF; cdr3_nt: TGTGCCAGTAGTATTCAGCGGGAGTCCCCCGGGGAGCTGTTTTTT
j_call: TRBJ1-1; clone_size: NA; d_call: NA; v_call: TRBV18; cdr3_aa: CASSLGQDTEAFF; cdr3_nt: TGTGCCAGCTCACTGGGGCAGGACACTGAAGCTTTCTTT
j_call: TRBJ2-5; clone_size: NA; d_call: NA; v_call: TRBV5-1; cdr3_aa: CASSSQETQYF; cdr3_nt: TGCGCCAGCAGCTCGCAGGAGACCCAGTACTTC
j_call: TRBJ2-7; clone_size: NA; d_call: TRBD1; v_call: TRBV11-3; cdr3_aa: CASSPTWGQGDTEQYF; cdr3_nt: TGTGCCAGCAGCCCCACTTGGGGACAGGGAGATACCGAGCAGTACTTC
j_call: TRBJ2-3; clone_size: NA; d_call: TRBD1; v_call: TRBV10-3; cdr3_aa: CATRGSTDTQYF; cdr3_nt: TGTGCCACCAGGGGGAGCACAGATACGCAGTATTTT
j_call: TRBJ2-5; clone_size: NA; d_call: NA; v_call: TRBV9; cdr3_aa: CASSVAPQETQYF; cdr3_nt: TGTGCCAGCAGCGTAGCCCCCCAAGAGACCCAGTACTTC
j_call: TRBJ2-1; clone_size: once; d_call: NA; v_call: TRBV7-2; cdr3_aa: CASTFERNSYNEQFF; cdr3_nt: TGTGCCAGCACCTTCGAGCGGAACTCCTACAATGAGCAGTTCTTC
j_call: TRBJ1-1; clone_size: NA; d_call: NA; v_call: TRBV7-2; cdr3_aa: CASSSDGAHLNTEAFF; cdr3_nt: TGTGCCAGCAGCTCGGACGGGGCCCACCTGAACACTGAAGCTTTCTTT
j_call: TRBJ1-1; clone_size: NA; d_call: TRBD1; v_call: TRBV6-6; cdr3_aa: CASSYSRRGRGAEAFF; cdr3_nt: TGTGCCAGCAGTTACTCGAGGAGGGGGCGGGGGGCTGAAGCTTTCTTT
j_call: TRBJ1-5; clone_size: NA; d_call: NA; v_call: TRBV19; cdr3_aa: CASSIGGGGNQPQHF; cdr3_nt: TGTGCCAGTAGTATAGGCGGGGGGGGCAATCAGCCCCAGCATTTT
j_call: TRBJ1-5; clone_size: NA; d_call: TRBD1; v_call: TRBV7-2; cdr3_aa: CASSRQGRAGQPQHF; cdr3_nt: TGTGCCAGCAGCCGACAGGGGCGGGCGGGTCAGCCCCAGCATTTT
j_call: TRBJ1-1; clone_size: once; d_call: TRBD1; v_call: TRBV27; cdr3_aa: CASIKAGTVNTEAFF; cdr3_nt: TGTGCCAGCATCAAGGCAGGGACAGTGAACACTGAAGCTTTCTTT